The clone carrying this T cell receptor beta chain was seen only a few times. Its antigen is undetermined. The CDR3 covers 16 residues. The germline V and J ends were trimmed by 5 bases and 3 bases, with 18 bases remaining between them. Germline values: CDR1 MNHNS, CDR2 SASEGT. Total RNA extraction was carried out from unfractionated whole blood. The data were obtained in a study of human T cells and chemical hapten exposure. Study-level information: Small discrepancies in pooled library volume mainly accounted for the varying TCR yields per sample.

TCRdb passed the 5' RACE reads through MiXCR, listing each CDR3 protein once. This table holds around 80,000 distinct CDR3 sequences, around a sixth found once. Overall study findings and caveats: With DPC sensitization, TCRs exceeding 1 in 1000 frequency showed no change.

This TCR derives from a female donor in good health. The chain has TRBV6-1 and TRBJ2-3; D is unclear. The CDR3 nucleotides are TGTGCCAGCAGTTTCCGCCCGCCTCCCGGGACAGATACGCAGTATTTT. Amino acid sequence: CASSFRPPPGTDTQYF.